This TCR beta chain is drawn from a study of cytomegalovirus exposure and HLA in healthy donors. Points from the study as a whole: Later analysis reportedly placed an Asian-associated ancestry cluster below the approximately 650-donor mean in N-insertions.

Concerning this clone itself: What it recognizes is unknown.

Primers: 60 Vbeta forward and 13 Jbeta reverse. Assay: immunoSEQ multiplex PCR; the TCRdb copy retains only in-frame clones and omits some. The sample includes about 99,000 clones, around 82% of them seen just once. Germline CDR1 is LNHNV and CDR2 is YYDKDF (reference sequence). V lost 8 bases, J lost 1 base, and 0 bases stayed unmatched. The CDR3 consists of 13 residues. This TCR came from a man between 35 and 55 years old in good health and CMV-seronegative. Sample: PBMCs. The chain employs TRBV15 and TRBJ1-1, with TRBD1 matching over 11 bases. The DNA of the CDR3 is TGTGCCACCGGGACAGGGGGGAACACTGAAGCTTTCTTT. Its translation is CATGTGGNTEAFF.